This T cell receptor beta chain was recovered during a study of shared clonotypes between healthy human individuals. Study observations and caveats: With a handful of donors compared, approximately 5% of naive CD4 clonotypes were shared. When compared with the clonotypes that were shared by all four sorted-subset donors, the non-shared clonotypes turned out to have lower generation probabilities.

In the case of this clone: Its specificity is unknown.

TCRdb's table, derived via immunoSEQ multiplex PCR, lists solely in-frame clones and lacks some. Here the sample spans approximately 1.5 million clones, about 98% being singletons. J was trimmed by 8 bases and V by 6 bases; bases with no gene match: 7. The CDR3 runs 14 residues. Germline values: CDR1 MDHEN, CDR2 SYDVKM. The chain combines TRBV28 with TRBJ2-1; 10 nucleotides agree with TRBD2. Sequencing was performed on naive CD4+ T cells sorted from blood. Regarding subset: CD45RA+ positively selected. The clonotype originates from a man aged 25 to 45 in good health. The DNA of the CDR3 is TGTGCCAGCAGATCTAGCGGGAGTTTCTATGAGCAGTTCTTC. It translates to CASRSSGSFYEQFF.